The 23 T cell receptor beta chains listed next were all sequenced from one sample in a study of T cell responses to AZD1222 COVID-19 vaccine. Here immunoSEQ multiplex PCR was the method, and the copy in TCRdb shows in-frame clones only, minus some. The sample records about 160,000 clones, more than 70% being singletons. This specimen was peripheral blood, taken on day 0 of AZD1222 vaccination. Receptors originate from an adult in good health.

The chain is built from TRBV19 and TRBJ2-2; maybe TRBD2 (5 bases). Germline assignment: CDR1 LNHDA and CDR2 SQIVND (reference sequence). CDR3 length equals 15 residues. V was clipped by 4 bases and J by 5 bases, with 14 bases between them. For the CDR3, the DNA is TGTGCCAGTAGTAGTATGAGCGGCTTAACCGGGGAGCTGTTTTTT. It yields the protein CASSSMSGLTGELFF.

V is TRBV6-5 and J is TRBJ1-2, with D unclear. The V and J ends lost 0 bases and 4 bases respectively, with 12 bases between them. Germline CDR1 and CDR2: MNHEY and SVGAGI. The CDR3 runs to 15 residues. The CDR3 DNA follows: TGTGCCAGCAGTTACTCGCCGCTGGAATTCTATGGCTACACCTTC. It yields the protein CASSYSPLEFYGYTF.

This clone was seen a single time. The chain couples TRBV11-3 to TRBJ2-2; D not resolved. With 0 bases removed from V and 7 bases from J, the gap between germline ends came to 0 bases. The CDR3 contains 11 residues. Germline V gene lookup returns CDR1 SGHNT and CDR2 YENEEA. The CDR3 nucleotides read TGTGCCAGCAGCTTAGACGGGGAGCTGTTTTTT. Translation gives CASSLDGELFF.

The gene calls are TRBV7-9 and TRBJ2-5; the D gene is possibly TRBD1 (6 bases). The V gene lost 5 bases and the J gene lost 4 bases, with 17 bases spanning the gap. The CDR3 has 15 residues. CDR1 and CDR2 from the germline V gene are SEHNR and FQNEAQ (reference sequence). The CDR3: CASSTGTPRVETQYF. The CDR3 DNA reads TGTGCCAGCAGCACCGGGACACCGAGGGTAGAGACCCAGTACTTC.

The V and J genes are TRBV30 and TRBJ1-5; D is unresolved. The CDR3 covers 12 residues. Germline assignment: CDR1 GTSNPN and CDR2 SVGIG (reference sequence). V lost 3 bases to trimming and J lost 2 bases, with 5 bases between them. The CDR3 DNA is TGTGCCTGGAGCTTGCGCAATCAGCCCCAGCATTTT. Protein product: CAWSLRNQPQHF.

This clone showed up just a few times. The V gene is TRBV20-1, the J gene TRBJ1-2; D is unclear. The V end was cut by 3 bases, the J end by 0 bases, with 11 bases between. In germline, CDR1 is DFQATT, CDR2 SNEGSKA (reference sequence). The CDR3 is 14 residues long. The chain's CDR3 is CSASPDGSNYGYTF. The CDR3 coding sequence is TGCAGTGCTAGTCCGGACGGATCTAACTATGGCTACACCTTC.

This sequence joins TRBV30 and TRBJ2-7; the D gene is possibly TRBD2 (6 bases). V lost 3 bases and J lost 4, with 13 bases in between. The length of the CDR3 is 13 residues. Per the germline V gene, CDR1 is GTSNPN and CDR2 is SVGIG (reference sequence). CDR3 DNA: TGTGCCTGGAGCGTTGGGGGGATTTACGAGCAGTACTTC. Amino acid sequence: CAWSVGGIYEQYF.

V gene TRBV28 combines with J gene TRBJ2-1; 11 bases fit TRBD2. The CDR3 is 18 amino acids. Germline values: CDR1 MDHEN, CDR2 SYDVKM. Germline trimming cut 0 bases from V and 8 bases from J; bases unmatched to any gene: 12. CDR3 nucleotides: TGTGCCAGCAGTTTATGGGTTGTTAGCGGGAGGGCCAGGCATGAGCAGTTCTTC. It encodes CASSLWVVSGRARHEQFF.

The rearrangement uses TRBV28 and TRBJ1-2; no firm D call. Germline CDR1 MDHEN, CDR2 SYDVKM. The CDR3 is 16 amino acids. The germline V and J ends were trimmed by 2 bases and 6 bases, with 19 bases remaining between them. As DNA, the CDR3 is TGTGCCAGCAGTTTACCGCCGGAGGGTTACCGCGATGGCTACACCTTC. Its translation: CASSLPPEGYRDGYTF.

This chain links TRBV6-5 with TRBJ2-1, with D tentatively TRBD1 (5 bases). Trimming left V 4 bases short and J 12 bases short, with 10 bases between. Germline V CDR1 and CDR2: MNHEY, SVGAGI. This CDR3 comprises 11 residues. The CDR3 nucleotides read TGTGCCAGCAGTTCCACAGGCCTGCAGTTCTTC. Translating gives CASSSTGLQFF.

This chain uses TRBV4-1 with TRBJ1-3; a possible D gene is TRBD1 (5 bases). Per the germline V gene, CDR1 is MGHRA and CDR2 is YSYEKL. The V and J ends lost 1 base and 2 bases respectively, with 9 bases between them. This CDR3 has 15 amino acids. The CDR3 region is CASSQGGTAGNTIYF. The DNA for the CDR3 is TGCGCCAGCAGCCAAGGAGGGACCGCTGGAAACACCATATATTTT.

This clone was counted a single time. J is TRBJ2-7 and V is TRBV7-3; TRBD2 matches 9 bases. This CDR3 spans 15 amino acids. Germline trimming cut 2 bases from V and 5 bases from J; bases unmatched to any gene: 7. CDR1 is SGHTA and CDR2 is FQGTGA in the germline V gene. The CDR3 loop is CASSLSGLAANEQYF. The DNA of the CDR3 is TGTGCCAGCAGCTTATCGGGACTAGCCGCTAACGAGCAGTACTTC.

V usage is TRBV7-2 and J usage is TRBJ1-2, with D hard to call. Trimming shortened V by 2 bases and J by 1 base, and 11 bases separated the two germline ends. The V gene's germline CDR1 is SGHTA and CDR2 FQGNSA. The CDR3 is 15 amino acids. The CDR3 sequence: CASSLFVGNNYGYTF. The CDR3 region has the DNA TGTGCCAGCAGCTTATTCGTGGGGAATAACTATGGCTACACCTTC.

The rearrangement uses TRBV28 and TRBJ1-2; D possibly corresponds to TRBD1 (6 bases). This CDR3 region has 16 residues. The V gene lost 2 bases and the J gene lost 4 bases, with 17 bases spanning the gap. Per the germline V gene, CDR1 is MDHEN and CDR2 is SYDVKM. In nucleotides, the CDR3 is TGTGCCAGCAGTTTAGGGGGGGCCGATTTTGGCTATGGCTACACCTTC. Its translation is CASSLGGADFGYGYTF.

Judged by abundance, this clone is medium-sized. The chain uses TRBV7-6 and TRBJ2-7, with D perhaps TRBD2 (5 bases). This CDR3 contains 12 residues. Germline assignment: CDR1 SGHVS and CDR2 FNYEAQ. Trimming pared 5 bases from V and 6 bases from J, leaving 11 bases between. The CDR3, as DNA: TGTGCCAGCAGCATCGACCGGGGCGAGCAGTACTTC. Its protein is CASSIDRGEQYF.

The chain links TRBV7-8 to TRBJ2-1, with D perhaps TRBD1 (5 bases). The CDR3 extends over 14 amino acids. Deletions cut 0 bases from V and 5 bases from J, with 8 bases between. Germline CDR1 is SGHVS and CDR2 is FQNEAQ. CDR3 residues: CASSLANRNNEQFF. The CDR3 DNA reads TGTGCCAGCAGCTTAGCAAACAGGAACAATGAGCAGTTCTTC.

The J gene is TRBJ2-7, the V gene TRBV7-9, with D unclear. This CDR3 comprises 13 residues. From germline, CDR1 is SEHNR and CDR2 FQNEAQ (reference sequence). Trimming cost V 2 bases and J 5 bases, with 10 bases left between them. DNA of the CDR3: TGTGCCAGCAGCTTATGGGCAGGCGACGAGCAGTACTTC. It encodes CASSLWAGDEQYF.

Details on this clone: The junction and the germline gene differ at one end; a read error may be behind it. The chain recombines TRBV28 with TRBJ2-7; 12 bases match TRBD2. The CDR3 is 13 amino acids. The germline CDR1 and CDR2 sequences are MDHEN and SYDVKM. CDR3: CASSSGLAGLPRF. The CDR3 DNA reads as TGTGCCAGCAGTTCCGGACTAGCGGGACTCCCACGCTTC.

The rearrangement joins TRBV7-3 to TRBJ2-5, with D perhaps matching TRBD2 (7 bases). The CDR3 runs to 15 residues. Trimming cost V 5 bases and J 2 bases, with 15 bases left between them. In germline, CDR1 is SGHTA, CDR2 FQGTGA. CDR3 nucleotides: TGTGCCAGCAGCAAAGACGGGGGGCGTCAAGAGACCCAGTACTTC. It yields the protein CASSKDGGRQETQYF.

In DNA, the CDR3 is TGCGCCAGCAGCTTACGGACAGGGGGGGCCTATGGCTACACCTTC. Translating it yields CASSLRTGGAYGYTF. V is TRBV5-1 and J is TRBJ1-2; 10 nucleotides match TRBD1. The CDR3 loop spans 15 amino acids. V shed 2 bases and J 4 bases; nucleotides not matched to a gene: 5. Germline loops: CDR1 SGHRS, CDR2 YFSETQ.

The CDR3 DNA reads TGTGCCAGCAGCCAAGATACGGGGACTAGGCAGTTCTTC. This gives the protein CASSQDTGTRQFF. The chain uses TRBV3-1 (or the pseudogene TRBV3-2) and TRBJ2-1, with 8 nucleotides matching TRBD2. CDR3 length equals 13 residues. The germline V gene encodes CDR1 LGHDT and CDR2 YNNKEL (reference sequence). V lost 0 bases to trimming and J lost 12 bases; unmatched junction nucleotides: 4.

The chain links TRBV28 to TRBJ1-1; D ambiguous. V dropped 1 base and J dropped 1 base, with 19 bases sitting between them. This CDR3 has 18 amino acids. Germline V lookup: CDR1 MDHEN, CDR2 SYDVKM. Written as DNA, the CDR3 is TGTGCCAGCAGTTTATACCCTGGTTCCACCTCAGGGAACACTGAAGCTTTCTTT. This translates into CASSLYPGSTSGNTEAFF. Filled out from reference TRBV28 and TRBJ1-1, the complete variable domain reads DVKVTQSSRYLVKRTGEKVFLECVQDMDHENMFWYRQDPGLGLRLIYFSYDVKMKEKGDIPEGYSVSREKKERFSLILESASTNQTSMYLCASSLYPGSTSGNTEAFFGQGTRLTVV.

The CDR3 sequence: CAIKGEGVAGELFF. CDR3 DNA sequence: TGTGCCATCAAGGGGGAGGGAGTCGCCGGGGAGCTGTTTTTT. J is TRBJ2-2 and V is TRBV10-3; TRBD2 is a possible D gene (7 bases). Germline V gene data show CDR1 as ENHRY and CDR2 as SYGVKD. Trimming removed 7 bases at V and 6 bases at J, with 15 bases between. CDR3 length: 14 amino acids.